This TCR beta chain was observed in a study of monozygotic twins with inflammatory bowel disease (dated by TCRdb to about 2019). Context from the whole study: The full study comprised 30 or so monozygotic twin pairs: nine German pairs (four IBD-concordant, five IBD-discordant) and 19 IBD-discordant Danish pairs. Within discordant pairs, disease-associated traits were sought mainly by comparing IBD patients with their genetically identical healthy co-twins. Each individual had, on average, about 151 000 unique TCRalpha sequences and 181 000 unique TCRbeta sequences available for analysis.

The paper's findings and limits, for the study overall: Measured by the inverse Simpson index, TCRbeta repertoire diversity was lower in IBD patients than in their healthy co-twins. The analysis was unable to tell apart different T cell subtypes. Fewer clonotypes were shared with other individuals by IBD patients than by healthy twins, most markedly in patients showing signs of disease activity. No single strong signal or clonotype linked to IBD turned up in the results, so the idea that one exists was not supported. Differing immunosuppressive treatments among patients may have added background noise and inter-individual variability to the repertoires. No difference in repertoire similarity was observed between concordant and discordant twins, possibly owing to limited statistical power.

The germline V gene yields LGHNA for CDR1 and YSLEER for CDR2. CDR3 length: 14 amino acids, cysteine to phenylalanine. This entry has no DNA. Worth noting for this clonotype: Its specific antigen is unknown.

From each donor, an approximately 2.5 ml peripheral blood sample was drawn into PAXgene tubes and stored at -80 degrees C. Without T cell sorting, total RNA was isolated from whole blood using the PAXgene blood miRNA kit on an automated QIAcube. Peripheral blood from monozygotic twin pairs concordant or discordant for inflammatory bowel disease was subjected to deep TCRalpha and TCRbeta repertoire profiling with unique molecular barcoding. For every twin pair, smoking habits were documented, and each individual was categorised as a current, former or never smoker. Libraries were prepared through 5' RACE. Preparation of each TCR library used approximately 4,000 ng of total RNA. For each sample, cDNA synthesis was carried out in eight separate reactions using SMARTScribe reverse transcriptase. During cDNA synthesis, unique molecular identifiers containing a 6-nucleotide sample barcode were introduced by template switching. Amplification of TCRalpha and TCRbeta cDNA involved two nested PCRs of roughly 17 and 9 cycles, and each PCR was followed by bead purification. Before amplification, cDNA was treated with uracil DNA-glycosylase and purified using the QIAquick PCR purification kit. The second PCR was the step at which Illumina TruSeq-compatible adapters and sample-specific barcodes were added. TapeStation and Qubit were used to check library quality and concentration, and roughly 4.6 ng of each library was pooled. Sequencing of the pooled libraries was done on an Illumina HiSeq2500 single-index Rapid Run using custom sequencing primers and 2 x 100 bp reads. From the authors' description of their analysis: MiGEC version 1.2.6 was used for UMI-based consensus assembly, which corrected PCR and sequencing errors. V(D)J alignment, clonotype assembly and CDR3 extraction were performed with MiXCR version 2.1.1. Gene usage, clonotype sharing and MAIT/NKT TCR abundance were normalised by analysing the top 1000, 10 000 and 20 000 clonotypes per sample. After downsampling to 27 000 UMIs, diversity was calculated as the inverse Simpson index using the vegan R package. Paired Mann-Whitney U tests on discordant twin pairs were used, with Benjamini-Hochberg multiple-testing correction. Once TCRdb had reprocessed the reads, it stored one entry per CDR3 protein sequence and supplied no DNA. The V and J calls follow TCRdb's processing rather than the paper's. This sample's listing comprises about 140,000 distinct CDR3 sequences. Roughly 1.2% of the sample comes from the top ten.

The sequence links TRBV4-3 to TRBJ1-1. The sample consisted of blood. The receptor was isolated from a human donor with ulcerative colitis or Crohn's disease, or a healthy co-twin of an affected twin (not recorded which). CDR3 protein: CASSQEGSNTEAFF.